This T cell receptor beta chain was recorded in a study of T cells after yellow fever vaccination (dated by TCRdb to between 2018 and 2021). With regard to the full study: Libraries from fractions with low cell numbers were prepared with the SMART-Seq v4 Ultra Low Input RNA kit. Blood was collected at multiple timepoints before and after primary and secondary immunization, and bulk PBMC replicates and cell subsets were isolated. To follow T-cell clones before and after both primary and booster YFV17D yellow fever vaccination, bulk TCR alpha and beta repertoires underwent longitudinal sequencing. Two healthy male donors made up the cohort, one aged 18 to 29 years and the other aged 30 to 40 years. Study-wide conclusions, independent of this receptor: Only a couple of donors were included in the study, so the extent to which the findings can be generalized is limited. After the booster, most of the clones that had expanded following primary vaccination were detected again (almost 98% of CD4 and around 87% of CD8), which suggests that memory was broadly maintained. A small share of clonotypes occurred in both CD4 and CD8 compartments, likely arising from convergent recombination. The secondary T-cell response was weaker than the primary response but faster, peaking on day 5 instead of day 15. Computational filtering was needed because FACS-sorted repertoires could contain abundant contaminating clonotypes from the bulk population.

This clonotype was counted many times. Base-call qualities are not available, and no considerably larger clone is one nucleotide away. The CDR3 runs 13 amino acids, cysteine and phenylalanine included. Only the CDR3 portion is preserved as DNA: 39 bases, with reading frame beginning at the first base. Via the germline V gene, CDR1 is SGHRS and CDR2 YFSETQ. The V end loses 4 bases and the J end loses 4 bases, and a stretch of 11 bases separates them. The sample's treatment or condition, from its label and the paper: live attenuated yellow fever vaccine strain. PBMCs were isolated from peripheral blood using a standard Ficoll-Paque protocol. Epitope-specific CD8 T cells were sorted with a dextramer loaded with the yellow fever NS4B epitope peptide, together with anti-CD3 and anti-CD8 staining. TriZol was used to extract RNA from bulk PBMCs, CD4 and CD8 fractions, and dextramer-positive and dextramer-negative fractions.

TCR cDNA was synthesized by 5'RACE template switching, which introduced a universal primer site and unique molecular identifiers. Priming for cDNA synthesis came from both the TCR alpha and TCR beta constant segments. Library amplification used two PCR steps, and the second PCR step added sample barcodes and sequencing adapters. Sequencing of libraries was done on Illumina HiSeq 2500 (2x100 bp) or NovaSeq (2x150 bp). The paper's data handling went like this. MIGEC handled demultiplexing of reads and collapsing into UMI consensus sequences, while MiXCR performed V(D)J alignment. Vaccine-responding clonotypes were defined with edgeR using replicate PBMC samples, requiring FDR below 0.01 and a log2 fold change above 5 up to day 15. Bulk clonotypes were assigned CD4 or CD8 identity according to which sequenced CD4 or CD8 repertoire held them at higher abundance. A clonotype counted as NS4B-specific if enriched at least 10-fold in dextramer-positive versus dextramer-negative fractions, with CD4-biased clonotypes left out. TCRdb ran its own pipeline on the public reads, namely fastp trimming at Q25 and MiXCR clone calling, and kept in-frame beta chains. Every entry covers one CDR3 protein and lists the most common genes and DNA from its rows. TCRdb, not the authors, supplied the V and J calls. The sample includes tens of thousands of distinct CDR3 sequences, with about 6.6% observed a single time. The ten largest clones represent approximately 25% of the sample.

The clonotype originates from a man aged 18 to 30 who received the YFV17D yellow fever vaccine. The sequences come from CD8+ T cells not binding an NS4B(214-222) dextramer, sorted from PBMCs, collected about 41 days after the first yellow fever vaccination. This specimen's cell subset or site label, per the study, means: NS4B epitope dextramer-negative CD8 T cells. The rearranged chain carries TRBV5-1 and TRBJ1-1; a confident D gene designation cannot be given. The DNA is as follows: TGCGCCAGCAGCCCCCGGGGAGGCACTGAAGCTTTCTTT. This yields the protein CASSPRGGTEAFF.